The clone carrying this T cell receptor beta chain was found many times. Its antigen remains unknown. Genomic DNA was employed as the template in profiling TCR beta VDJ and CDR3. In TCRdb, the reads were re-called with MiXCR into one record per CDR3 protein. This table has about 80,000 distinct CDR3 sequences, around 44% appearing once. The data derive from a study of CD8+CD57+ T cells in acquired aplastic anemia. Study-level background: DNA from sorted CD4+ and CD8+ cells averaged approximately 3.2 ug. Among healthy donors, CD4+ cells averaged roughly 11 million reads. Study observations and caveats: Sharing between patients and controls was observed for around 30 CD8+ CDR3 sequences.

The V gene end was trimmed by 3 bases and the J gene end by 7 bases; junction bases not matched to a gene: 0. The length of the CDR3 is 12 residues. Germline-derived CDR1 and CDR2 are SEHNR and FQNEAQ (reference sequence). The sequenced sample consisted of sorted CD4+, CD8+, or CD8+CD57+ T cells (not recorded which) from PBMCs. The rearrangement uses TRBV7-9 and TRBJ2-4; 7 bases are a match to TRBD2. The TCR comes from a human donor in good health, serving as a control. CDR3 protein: CASSLGGNIQYF. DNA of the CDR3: TGTGCCAGCAGCTTGGGGGGGAACATTCAGTACTTC.